A single sample is the source of the 11 T cell receptor beta chains below, sequenced in a study of T cell responses to AZD1222 COVID-19 vaccine. Only in-frame clones appear in the TCRdb table, and some are missing; sequencing was by immunoSEQ multiplex PCR. This table has some 150,000 clones, under 95% appearing once. Sequences were derived from peripheral blood, sampled on day 0 of AZD1222 vaccination. Receptors were obtained from an adult in good health.

The V call is TRBV4-1, the J call TRBJ2-3, with D perhaps given as TRBD1 or TRBD2 (5 bases each). The CDR3 is made up of 13 amino acids. Germline V lookup: CDR1 MGHRA, CDR2 YSYEKL. Trimming took off 7 bases at V and 5 bases at J, with 13 bases between the two ends. The CDR3 is CASKGELLDTQYF. The CDR3, as DNA: TGCGCCAGCAAAGGGGAGCTGCTAGATACGCAGTATTTT.

This chain connects TRBV5-3 to TRBJ1-5; D is possibly TRBD1 (6 bases). TRBV5-3 is sorted into the ORF group, with uncertain function. Trimming shortened V by 2 bases and J by 0 bases, and 9 bases separated the two germline ends. The CDR3 spans 15 residues. The CDR3 here is CARSFGGYSNQPQHF. The CDR3 nucleotides are TGTGCCAGAAGCTTTGGGGGCTATAGCAATCAGCCCCAGCATTTT.

V is TRBV18 and J is TRBJ1-1, with TRBD1 matching over 9 bases. The CDR3 loop spans 14 amino acids. In germline, CDR1 is KGHSH, CDR2 LQKENI. Trimming at V came to 3 bases and at J to 1 base, leaving 0 bases not matched to a gene. In DNA form, the CDR3 reads TGTGCCAGCTCACCGGGACAGGGGAACACTGAAGCTTTCTTT. Residues: CASSPGQGNTEAFF.

The chain links TRBV5-4 to TRBJ2-7; TRBD2 matches at 8 bases. Germline CDR1 SGHNT, CDR2 YYREEE (reference sequence). The CDR3 spans 20 residues. The V segment lost 0 bases and the J segment 2 bases; nucleotides outside the gene matches: 19. CDR3 sequence (DNA): TGTGCCAGCAGCTTGGGGGCCCCTGGGCGGGAGGCGATACTAACCTACGAGCAGTACTTC. Residues: CASSLGAPGREAILTYEQYF.

This clone has a handful of counts. The chain uses TRBV5-1 and TRBJ2-1; 12 bases fit TRBD2. The CDR3 runs to 14 residues. The V segment lost 3 bases and the J segment 5 bases; nucleotides outside the gene matches: 0. Germline CDR1 is SGHRS and CDR2 is YFSETQ. For the CDR3, the DNA is TGCGCCAGCAGCTGGACTAGCGGGGACAATGAGCAGTTCTTC. Its translation: CASSWTSGDNEQFF.

This chain joins TRBV5-1 and TRBJ1-1; no clear D gene. Germline V lookup: CDR1 SGHRS, CDR2 YFSETQ. This CDR3 is 14 amino acids long. Trimming pared 1 base from V and 2 bases from J, leaving 9 bases between. The CDR3 protein is CASSLSSSNTEAFF. The DNA of the CDR3 is TGCGCCAGCAGCTTGAGCTCCAGTAACACTGAAGCTTTCTTT.

The V call is TRBV7-8, the J call TRBJ1-4; D call uncertain. Looked up from germline, CDR1 is SGHVS and CDR2 is FQNEAQ. V lost 2 bases and J 5 bases, leaving 9 bases between the germline ends. This CDR3 comprises 14 residues. CDR3 coding DNA: TGTGCCAGCAGCTTACGGTCACCGAATGAAAAACTGTTTTTT. Amino acid sequence: CASSLRSPNEKLFF.

The chain has TRBV6-5 and TRBJ2-7, with 8 bases lining up with TRBD2. The CDR3 has 14 amino acids. V dropped 9 bases and J dropped 6; count of bases not matched to a gene: 13. CDR1 and CDR2 (germline): MNHEY, SVGAGI. DNA for the CDR3: TGTGCCAGGAGGGAGGGGGGACTAGGGCTCGAGCAGTACTTC. Translating gives CARREGGLGLEQYF.

V is TRBV18 and J is TRBJ1-1, with D possibly matching TRBD1 (6 bases). CDR1 and CDR2 (germline): KGHSH, LQKENI. The CDR3 has 17 residues. Trimming shortened V by 2 bases and J by 1 base, and 17 bases separated the two germline ends. Here the CDR3 DNA reads TGTGCCAGCTCACCAAGGCGCAGGGGTACGTCGAACACTGAAGCTTTCTTT. Translating it yields CASSPRRRGTSNTEAFF.

CDR3 amino acids: CASSYGQWGHEQYF. The CDR3 region has the DNA TGTGCCAGCAGTTATGGACAGTGGGGCCACGAGCAGTACTTC. The V and J genes are TRBV13 and TRBJ2-7; D may be TRBD1 (6 bases). Germline V gene sequence: CDR1 PRHDT, CDR2 FYEKMQ (reference sequence). Trimming took 6 bases from V and 5 from J, leaving 17 bases between them. The CDR3 spans 14 residues.

V is TRBV18 and J is TRBJ2-1; 9 bases match TRBD2. This CDR3 region has 15 residues. Germline assignment: CDR1 KGHSH and CDR2 LQKENI. J gave up 9 bases and V 1 base, and 7 bases lay outside the gene matches. The CDR3 loop reads CASSPLASGNSEQFF. CDR3 nucleotides: TGTGCCAGCTCACCACTGGCTAGCGGGAATAGTGAGCAGTTCTTC.